The present TCR beta chain was sequenced within a study of blood T cell repertoires in COVID-19. Study at large: Acute-phase and convalescent COVID-19 samples originated in the United States, Italy and Spain. T cells, B-cell-depleted T cells, or PBMCs provided the cDNA or gDNA that served as material.

TCRdb's table, derived via immunoSEQ multiplex PCR, lists solely in-frame clones and lacks some. This repertoire shows approximately 480,000 clones, 87% found once; its top ten account for 0.7%. Trimming left V 6 bases short and J 2 bases short, with 10 bases between. This CDR3 comprises 13 residues. Individuals aged roughly 18 to 95 years were recruited from roughly 23 US areas. The chain couples TRBV12-3 or TRBV12-4 to TRBJ2-5; weak D call: TRBD2 (6 bases). The sequence was collected from a woman younger than 35 who had recovered from COVID-19. The sequencing input was PBMCs or T cells enriched from blood (not recorded which). The CDR3 DNA is TGTGCCAGCAGCACGGGGAGGCAAGAGACCCAGTACTTC. It is translated as CASSTGRQETQYF.